This T cell receptor beta chain appears in the sequencing data of a study of shared clonotypes between healthy human individuals. About the research overall: Donors were a couple of women and a few men aged 18 to 49.

The J segment lost 4 bases and the V segment lost 7 bases, leaving 7 bases of the junction unmatched. This CDR3 region has 13 residues. Germline-derived CDR1 and CDR2 are GTSNPN and SVGIG (reference sequence). Genomic DNA belonging to each subset was distributed in equal measure over several immunoSEQ plates. Using immunoSEQ multiplex PCR, the repertoire was profiled, and TCRdb retains in-frame clones only, with some absent. Among roughly 1 million clones, about four fifths were seen once, and the ten largest hold 0.4% to 0.55%. Participating donors were healthy, HIV-negative adults free of recent acute infections or vaccinations. The CD4+ fraction was divided into a CD45RA+ naive subset and a CD45RA-negative memory subset. Ten or more counts support this clone. Other DNA sequences in the sample encode the same CDR3.

The receptor comes from a young man in good health. Some clones in this sample may be carry-over from other donors' samples. Sequencing was carried out using memory CD4+ T cells from PBMCs. Subset noted: CD45RA-negative fraction. The V and J genes are TRBV30 and TRBJ1-3; 7 bases are shared with TRBD1. CDR3 protein: CALTRGPGNTIYF. CDR3 bases: TGTGCCTTGACGAGGGGGCCGGGAAACACCATATATTTT.